These 27 T cell receptor beta chains came from one sample sequenced in a study of T cells in Graves' hyperthyroidism and ophthalmopathy. Template material for amplifying TCR beta CDR3 regions consisted of RNA transcripts. The TCR CDR3 first-round RT-PCR relied on the HTBI primer set. MiXCR was run by TCRdb on the multiplex PCR reads, yielding one entry per CDR3 protein. The sample comprises 300,000 or so distinct CDR3 sequences, about 15% of which are singletons, and roughly a third rests with the top ten. Sequencing was carried out using blood. Receptors were obtained from a man younger than 45 with Graves' hyperthyroidism.

This clonotype was seen more than once but under ten times. The genes are TRBV12-3 or TRBV12-4 and TRBJ1-6, with TRBD1 matching 8 bases. V gave up 6 bases and J gave up 6 bases; unmatched junction bases: 7. The CDR3 runs 15 residues. The CDR3 coding sequence is TGTGCCAGCAGACCCGGACAGGGCAGTAATTCACCCCTCCACTTT. Translation gives CASRPGQGSNSPLHF.

This clonotype has a count of ten or more. The chain links TRBV28 to TRBJ2-7, with D possibly being TRBD1 (5 bases). This CDR3 is built from 15 residues. Trimming cost V 5 bases and J 6 bases, with 20 bases left between them. The germline V gene has CDR1 MDHEN and CDR2 SYDVKM. CDR3 nucleotides: TGTGCCAGCAGTCCGAGACAGCTCCTAGGTAGCGAGCAGTACTTC. Amino acid sequence: CASSPRQLLGSEQYF. The full variable domain, its missing parts supplied by reference TRBV28 and TRBJ2-7, is DVKVTQSSRYLVKRTGEKVFLECVQDMDHENMFWYRQDPGLGLRLIYFSYDVKMKEKGDIPEGYSVSREKKERFSLILESASTNQTSMYLCASSPRQLLGSEQYFGPGTRLTVT.

This clonotype has more than one count but fewer than ten. The J gene is TRBJ1-1, the V gene TRBV19, with D unresolved. This CDR3 spans 13 amino acids. Trimming pared 7 bases from V and 4 bases from J, leaving 13 bases between. The V gene's germline CDR1 is LNHDA and CDR2 SQIVND (reference sequence). The CDR3 nucleotides read TGTGCCAGTAACCTGAGAGAGGGCACTGAAGCTTTCTTT. Residues: CASNLREGTEAFF.

This clonotype appeared many times. The chain carries TRBV28 and TRBJ2-7, with 7 bases matching TRBD2. The germline V gene encodes CDR1 MDHEN and CDR2 SYDVKM. After removal of 4 bases from V and 4 bases from J, the junction contained 16 bases not matched to a gene. The CDR3 extends over 17 amino acids. CDR3 in amino acids: CASSSRRGSGKGYEQYF. DNA of the CDR3: TGTGCCAGCAGTTCACGCCGGGGGAGCGGGAAAGGTTACGAGCAGTACTTC.

V usage is TRBV29-1 and J usage is TRBJ1-4, with a tentative D call TRBD1 (5 bases). V lost 8 bases and J lost 4, with 17 bases in between. Germline-derived CDR1 and CDR2 are SQVTM and ANQGSEA. This CDR3 contains 14 residues. The CDR3 coding sequence is TGCAGCTGGCGGGGGACCCTTGATAATGAAAAACTGTTTTTT. Its protein is CSWRGTLDNEKLFF.

J is TRBJ2-1 and V is TRBV20-1; 7 bases are shared with TRBD2. There are 15 residues in the CDR3. The germline V gene has CDR1 DFQATT and CDR2 SNEGSKA (reference sequence). J gave up 3 bases and V 3 bases, and 8 bases lay outside the gene matches. The CDR3 DNA sequence: TGCAGTGCTAGCCCCCCTACGGGAGGCTACAATGAGCAGTTCTTC. Translating gives CSASPPTGGYNEQFF.

This clonotype was picked up many times. The gene calls are TRBV20-1 and TRBJ1-1; D unclear. V lost 1 base to trimming and J lost 10 bases, with 10 bases between them. The CDR3 covers 11 residues. The germline gives CDR1 DFQATT, CDR2 SNEGSKA (reference sequence). In DNA, the CDR3 is TGCAGTGCTAGAGTATTTCTAGCAGCTTTCTTT. It translates to CSARVFLAAFF.

In this sample, this clonotype turned up a few times. V and J are TRBV24-1 and TRBJ2-3; D gene ambiguous. CDR1 is KGHDR, CDR2 SFDVKD, per germline. V gave up 5 bases and J gave up 7 bases, with 12 bases separating them. This CDR3 spans 13 amino acids. The CDR3 bases are TGTGCCACCAGTGTCACGGACGCGCATACGCAGTATTTT. Residues: CATSVTDAHTQYF.

The V gene is TRBV13, the J gene TRBJ2-7; D ambiguous. The germline V gene has CDR1 PRHDT and CDR2 FYEKMQ (reference sequence). The CDR3 has 14 amino acids. Trimming pared 5 bases from V and 4 bases from J, leaving 15 bases between. The CDR3 DNA reads as TGTGCCAGCAGCATCCGCGACCAGGCGTACGAGCAGTACTTC. Translation: CASSIRDQAYEQYF.

This clonotype showed up many times. V is TRBV11-2 and J is TRBJ1-1; tentative D call: TRBD1 (5 bases). The CDR3 spans 17 residues. Germline loops: CDR1 SGHAT, CDR2 FQNNGV. The ends were cut back, 5 bases at V and 4 bases at J, with 23 bases in the middle. In DNA form, the CDR3 reads TGTGCCAGCAGCCGCGATTATCGGGGGTCGGGCAGCACTGAAGCTTTCTTT. It specifies CASSRDYRGSGSTEAFF.

The chain uses TRBV5-1 and TRBJ2-1; 10 bases are a match to TRBD2. The germline V gene encodes CDR1 SGHRS and CDR2 YFSETQ. The CDR3 length is 20 residues. J lost 2 bases, V lost 1 base, and 15 bases had no gene match. The CDR3 DNA reads as TGCGCCAGCAGCTTGCCGACGACATCTAGCGGGAGAAGGACCTACAATGAGCAGTTCTTC. Amino acid sequence: CASSLPTTSSGRRTYNEQFF.

The V gene is TRBV30, the J gene TRBJ1-1; no firm D call. The germline V and J ends were trimmed by 3 bases and 3 bases, with 5 bases remaining between them. CDR1 GTSNPN and CDR2 SVGIG come from the germline V gene (reference sequence). CDR3 length equals 11 residues. CDR3 loop: CAWRDYTEAFF. DNA of the CDR3: TGTGCCTGGAGGGACTACACTGAAGCTTTCTTT. Full variable domain (rest looked up from reference TRBV30 and TRBJ1-1): SQTIHQWPATLVQPVGSPLSLECTVEGTSNPNLYWYRQAAGRGLQLLFYSVGIGQISSEVPQNLSASRPQDRQFILSSKKLLLSDSGFYLCAWRDYTEAFFGQGTRLTVV.

This clonotype was counted between two and nine times. The chain has TRBV29-1 and TRBJ1-1; no clear D. With 7 bases removed from V and 2 bases from J, the gap between germline ends came to 5 bases. CDR3 length: 10 residues. CDR1 and CDR2 (germline): SQVTM, ANQGSEA. This CDR3 is CSAFNTEAFF. The CDR3 DNA follows: TGCAGCGCCTTTAACACTGAAGCTTTCTTT.

At least ten counts were recorded for this clonotype. V is TRBV30 and J is TRBJ2-7; 8 bases match TRBD2. The J call may be faulty, since TRBJ2-1 better matches the DNA end. This CDR3 region has 13 residues. The germline V gene has CDR1 GTSNPN and CDR2 SVGIG (reference sequence). In DNA form, the CDR3 reads TGTGCCTGTAGCACAGCGGGAGATTACGAGCAGTTCTTC. Protein: CACSTAGDYEQFF.

The CDR3: CASNMADDDEQYF. The CDR3 DNA reads as TGTGCCAGCAACATGGCGGACGATGACGAGCAGTACTTC. The rearrangement joins TRBV12-3 or TRBV12-4 to TRBJ2-7; D remains ambiguous. V was cut by 7 bases and J by 5 bases, with 15 bases left in between. This CDR3 contains 13 residues.

The chain combines TRBV4-1 with TRBJ2-1, with TRBD2 identical over 14 bases. After removal of 4 bases from V and 5 bases from J, the junction contained 7 bases not matched to a gene. The CDR3 is made up of 17 amino acids. The V gene's germline CDR1 is MGHRA and CDR2 YSYEKL. This CDR3 is CASSLMMTSGRDNEQFF. CDR3 coding DNA: TGCGCCAGCAGCCTCATGATGACTAGCGGGAGGGACAATGAGCAGTTCTTC.

This clonotype was counted at least ten times. The chain joins TRBV5-1 to TRBJ2-7; D might be TRBD1 or TRBD2, each matching 5 bases. V was trimmed by 4 bases and J by 0 bases, leaving 17 bases between them. The germline gives CDR1 SGHRS, CDR2 YFSETQ. The CDR3 loop spans 16 amino acids. The CDR3 spells CASSGQGAGSSYEQYF. CDR3 sequence (DNA): TGCGCCAGCAGCGGTCAGGGAGCAGGAAGCTCCTACGAGCAGTACTTC. The full variable domain, with the rest looked up from reference TRBV5-1 and TRBJ2-7, is KAGVTQTPRYLIKTRGQQVTLSCSPISGHRSVSWYQQTPGQGLQFLFEYFSETQRNKGNFPGRFSGRQFSNSRSEMNVSTLELGDSALYLCASSGQGAGSSYEQYFGPGTRLTVT.

This chain joins TRBV12-3 or TRBV12-4 and TRBJ1-5, with D maybe TRBD1 (6 bases). Trimming shortened V by 3 bases and J by 4 bases, and 13 bases separated the two germline ends. CDR3 length: 15 residues. The CDR3: CASSFSGHFNQPQHF. The CDR3 nucleotides read TGTGCCAGCAGTTTTTCGGGACACTTTAATCAGCCCCAGCATTTT.

This clonotype has a handful of counts. The chain is built from TRBV20-1 and TRBJ2-7; TRBD2 might be the D (6 bases). This CDR3 spans 12 amino acids. The germline V gene has CDR1 DFQATT and CDR2 SNEGSKA (reference sequence). Trimming pared 4 bases from V and 4 bases from J, leaving 11 bases between. CDR3 nucleotide sequence: TGCAGTGCTACGGGGGTAACTTACGAGCAGTACTTC. Translating it yields CSATGVTYEQYF.

This clonotype occurred a few times. The chain recombines TRBV24-1 with TRBJ1-5, with D maybe TRBD1 (6 bases). Germline V gene data show CDR1 as KGHDR and CDR2 as SFDVKD. V was shortened by 4 bases and J by 1 base, with 13 bases between the two germline ends. This CDR3 comprises 16 residues. CDR3 protein: CATSDGIGQSNQPQHF. CDR3 DNA sequence: TGTGCCACCAGTGACGGTATAGGACAGAGCAATCAGCCCCAGCATTTT.

The chain combines TRBV19 with TRBJ2-1, with 7 bases that match TRBD2. CDR3 length: 15 residues. V shed 3 bases and J 7 bases; nucleotides not matched to a gene: 9. Germline loops: CDR1 LNHDA, CDR2 SQIVND (reference sequence). The DNA of the CDR3 is TGTGCCAGTAGTATCGGGGGGTGGGATAGGAATGAGCAGTTCTTC. This translates into CASSIGGWDRNEQFF.

The sample holds many counts of this clonotype. The chain links TRBV18 to TRBJ2-5; maybe TRBD1 (6 bases). The CDR3 spans 15 residues. Looked up from germline, CDR1 is KGHSH and CDR2 is LQKENI. V lost 6 bases to trimming and J lost 1 base, with 15 bases between them. Written as DNA, the CDR3 is TGTGCCAGCTCTCCCTTGGGGACAATCCAAGAGACCCAGTACTTC. This gives the protein CASSPLGTIQETQYF.

The sample holds a few counts of this clonotype. The rearrangement links TRBV4-1 to TRBJ1-5, with no clear D. The CDR3 is made up of 16 amino acids. Germline assignment: CDR1 MGHRA and CDR2 YSYEKL. Trimming shortened V by 0 bases and J by 4 bases, and 13 bases separated the two germline ends. The CDR3 is CASSQDHRRFNQPQHF. In nucleotides, the CDR3 is TGCGCCAGCAGCCAAGATCACCGCAGGTTTAATCAGCCCCAGCATTTT.

V usage is TRBV7-2 and J usage is TRBJ2-3; TRBD2 aligns across 8 bases. CDR3 size: 15 residues. Germline assignment: CDR1 SGHTA and CDR2 FQGNSA. With 1 base clipped from V and 4 bases from J, the junction kept 4 bases outside the gene matches. CDR3 sequence reads: CASSLGLAFPDTQYF. In DNA, the CDR3 is TGTGCCAGCAGCTTAGGACTAGCGTTCCCAGATACGCAGTATTTT. Full variable domain (rest looked up from reference TRBV7-2 and TRBJ2-3): GAGVSQSPSNKVTEKGKDVELRCDPISGHTALYWYRQSLGQGLEFLIYFQGNSAPDKSGLPSDRFSAERTGGSVSTLTIQRTQQEDSAVYLCASSLGLAFPDTQYFGPGTRLTVL.

The chain carries TRBV19 and TRBJ2-1; perhaps TRBD1 as D (6 bases). V lost 3 bases to trimming and J lost 0 bases, with 9 bases between them. The CDR3 covers 15 residues. Germline V CDR1 and CDR2: LNHDA, SQIVND (reference sequence). CDR3 bases: TGTGCCAGTAGTATGGGGGCCTTCTCCTACAATGAGCAGTTCTTC. It codes for CASSMGAFSYNEQFF.

This sequence joins TRBV27 and TRBJ2-1, with 10 bases that match TRBD2. Trimming cost V 4 bases and J 7 bases; bases outside gene matches: 7. The CDR3 consists of 15 residues. Germline V gives CDR1 MNHEY, CDR2 SMNVEV (reference sequence). The CDR3 bases are TGTGCCAGCAGTTCCCTAGCGGGAGAGTCTAATGAGCAGTTCTTC. The encoded protein is CASSSLAGESNEQFF.

This clonotype was observed at least ten times. The gene calls are TRBV12-3 or TRBV12-4 and TRBJ2-1; 11 positions match TRBD2. V lost 6 bases and J lost 6; bases outside the gene matches: 10. This CDR3 is built from 16 residues. DNA of the CDR3: TGTGCCAGCAGACTAGCGGGAGTTAAGGACGGCAATGAGCAGTTCTTC. Protein sequence: CASRLAGVKDGNEQFF.